This section outlines one TCR beta chain sequence together with its context. The antigen remains unidentified. The source of the sample is a study of shared clonotypes between healthy human individuals. As for the study in general: Each donor's CD8 memory used one plate, CD8 naive two, each CD4 subset three.

The authors' processing: Filtering of immunoSEQ junctional sequences could not match full-length read filtering. Data came from immunoSEQ multiplex PCR; TCRdb stores just in-frame clones and leaves some out. The V and J calls and clone size were taken over from that table, and D and trimming were inferred from the DNA. Among about 2,500,000 clones listed, approximately 94% were seen once. Germline assignment: CDR1 SGHTA and CDR2 FQGTGA. The CDR3 runs 13 residues. The V and J ends lost 5 bases and 7 bases respectively, with 11 bases between them. General study results and limits: Naive subsets generally exceeded memory subsets in estimated richness. Shared clonotypes: 4.5% to 5% naive CD4, roughly 3.5% naive CD8, 2% to 2.5% memory CD4, 0.4% memory CD8.

The sequenced sample was naive CD4+ T cells sorted from blood. Sample subset: CD45RA+ positively selected. This chain joins TRBV7-3 and TRBJ1-4; D gene ambiguous. This sequence originates from a man aged 18 to 35 in good health. The CDR3 region is CASSRAVGEKLFF. The CDR3 DNA reads as TGTGCCAGCAGCCGGGCGGTGGGTGAAAAACTGTTTTTT. The whole variable domain, remainder taken from reference TRBV7-3 and TRBJ1-4, is GAGVSQTPSNKVTEKGKYVELRCDPISGHTALYWYRQSLGQGPEFLIYFQGTGAADDSGLPNDRFFAVRPEGSVSTLKIQRTERGDSAVYLCASSRAVGEKLFFGSGTQLSVL.